Below are 19 T cell receptor beta chains sequenced from a single sample in a study of T cell repertoires in aging, cancer and after chemotherapy. Rearranged V-D-J TRB sequences were amplified with a mixed TRB-A/B primer pool. TCRdb reprocessed the multiplex PCR reads with MiXCR, giving one entry per CDR3 protein. The table has roughly 7,800 distinct CDR3 sequences, roughly 56% seen once. The template was genomic DNA from peripheral blood, not RNA. The sequenced material came from blood. The receptor source for this set is a human donor with a solid tumor.

The chain is built from TRBV4-3 and TRBJ2-7, with TRBD2 matching 7 bases. The V gene's germline CDR1 is LGHNA and CDR2 YSLEER. V gave up 1 base and J gave up 3 bases; unmatched junction bases: 3. The CDR3 has 14 residues. CDR3 amino acids: CASSQGEGSYEQYF. The DNA of the CDR3 is TGCGCCAGCAGCCAAGGGGAGGGTAGCTACGAGCAGTACTTC.

The V and J genes are TRBV5-6 and TRBJ2-7, with D hard to call. CDR3 length equals 14 residues. V shed 2 bases and J shed 6 bases, with 15 bases lying between them. Germline CDR1 is SGHDT and CDR2 is YYEEEE. The CDR3 is CASSFDVSPIEQYF. The CDR3 bases are TGTGCCAGCAGCTTTGACGTCTCGCCGATCGAGCAGTACTTC.

This clonotype was counted between two and nine times. The CDR3 sequence: CSARDARLTGELFF. The DNA for the CDR3 is TGCAGTGCTAGAGATGCGCGGCTCACCGGGGAGCTGTTTTTT. J is TRBJ2-2 and V is TRBV20-1, with unresolved D. V lost 0 bases and J 4 bases, leaving 9 bases between the germline ends. The length of the CDR3 is 14 residues. Germline CDR1 reads DFQATT; CDR2 reads SNEGSKA (reference sequence).

The CDR3 nucleotides are TGTGCCACCAGTGATTTGTTAAGGGGAAGCTACACCTTC. Amino acids: CATSDLLRGSYTF. J is TRBJ1-2 and V is TRBV24-1; maybe TRBD1 (5 bases). Germline V gene data show CDR1 as KGHDR and CDR2 as SFDVKD. The CDR3 loop spans 13 amino acids. V gave up 0 bases and J gave up 9 bases, with 10 bases separating them.

V is TRBV20-1 and J is TRBJ2-7; the D is unclear. V was pared by 3 bases and J by 3 bases, with 12 bases between. The germline gives CDR1 DFQATT, CDR2 SNEGSKA (reference sequence). This CDR3 contains 13 residues. CDR3 amino acids: CSASPRMVYEQYF. The CDR3 bases are TGCAGTGCTAGTCCACGGATGGTCTACGAGCAGTACTTC.

V and J are TRBV6-5 and TRBJ2-7; TRBD2 agrees at 7 bases. The CDR3 is 15 amino acids. Germline assignment: CDR1 MNHEY and CDR2 SVGAGI. J lost 1 base, V lost 0 bases, and 3 bases had no gene match. The CDR3 spells CASSYSGGGSYEQYF. As DNA, the CDR3 is TGTGCCAGCAGTTACTCGGGGGGAGGGTCCTACGAGCAGTACTTC.

A single count supports this clonotype. Relative to the germline gene, one junction end is altered; a read error may explain this. This chain connects TRBV19 to TRBJ1-1; D uncertain. The CDR3 contains 15 residues. The germline CDR1 and CDR2 sequences are LNHDA and SQIVND (reference sequence). CDR3 amino acids: CACSIETVRYTEAFF. In DNA form, the CDR3 reads TGTGCCTGTAGTATAGAGACGGTGAGGTACACTGAAGCTTTCTTT.

This clonotype was observed a few times. The genes are TRBV5-1 and TRBJ1-2, with D unresolved. Germline values: CDR1 SGHRS, CDR2 YFSETQ. The CDR3 consists of 11 residues. V was clipped by 5 bases and J by 8 bases, with 10 bases between them. The CDR3 nucleotides read TGCGCCAGCAGTTCCATCAGGGGCTACACCTTC. This encodes CASSSIRGYTF. The full variable domain, in which reference TRBV5-1 and TRBJ1-2 provide the parts outside the CDR3, is KAGVTQTPRYLIKTRGQQVTLSCSPISGHRSVSWYQQTPGQGLQFLFEYFSETQRNKGNFPGRFSGRQFSNSRSEMNVSTLELGDSALYLCASSSIRGYTFGSGTRLTVV.

V gene TRBV5-4 combines with J gene TRBJ1-1; no firm D call. Germline assignment: CDR1 SGHNT and CDR2 YYREEE (reference sequence). This CDR3 spans 11 amino acids. The V end lost 0 bases, the J end lost 7 bases, and 4 bases lay between the germline ends. CDR3 residues: CASSLGGEAFF. Here the CDR3 DNA reads TGTGCCAGCAGCTTGGGGGGTGAAGCTTTCTTT.

This clonotype occurred a few times. The chain employs TRBV29-1 and TRBJ2-3, with D perhaps assigned TRBD1 or TRBD2 (5 bases each). CDR1 and CDR2 (germline): SQVTM, ANQGSEA. The CDR3 runs to 13 residues. The germline V and J ends were trimmed by 6 bases and 7 bases, with 17 bases remaining between them. CDR3: CSVPGTLGNTQYF. The CDR3 nucleotides are TGCAGCGTCCCCGGGACCCTGGGGAATACGCAGTATTTT.

This clonotype occurred once. The chain is built from TRBV7-2 and TRBJ2-2, with TRBD1 matching over 10 bases. In germline, CDR1 is SGHTA, CDR2 FQGNSA. The trim removed 4 bases at V and 6 bases at J, leaving 11 bases unmatched. The CDR3 spans 17 residues. The CDR3: CASSSRAGTGDPGELFF. CDR3 sequence (DNA): TGTGCCAGCAGCTCACGAGCCGGGACAGGGGATCCCGGGGAGCTGTTTTTT.

The chain links TRBV7-3 to TRBJ2-5; TRBD1 aligns across 10 bases. J gave up 4 bases and V 2 bases, and 1 base lay outside the gene matches. The CDR3 sequence is 14 residues long. Per the germline V gene, CDR1 is SGHTA and CDR2 is FQGTGA. The CDR3 is CASSLGTGAETQYF. CDR3 DNA sequence: TGTGCCAGCAGCTTAGGGACAGGGGCAGAGACCCAGTACTTC.

J is TRBJ2-1 and V is TRBV6-2 or TRBV6-3; TRBD1 aligns across 9 bases. The CDR3 extends over 14 amino acids. Trimming cost V 6 bases and J 7 bases; bases outside gene matches: 7. Per the germline V gene, CDR1 is MNHEY and CDR2 is SVGEGT. This CDR3 reads CASRVGTGTNEQFF. The DNA of the CDR3 is TGTGCCAGCAGGGTGGGGACAGGGACGAATGAGCAGTTCTTC.

The chain is built from TRBV20-1 and TRBJ2-5; D perhaps matches TRBD1 (5 bases). Per the germline V gene, CDR1 is DFQATT and CDR2 is SNEGSKA (reference sequence). Trimming pared 5 bases from V and 0 bases from J, leaving 10 bases between. The CDR3 covers 13 residues. In DNA, the CDR3 is TGCAGTGCTTTAGGACATCACCAAGAGACCCAGTACTTC. It codes for CSALGHHQETQYF.

CDR3: CSARIDRGYGYTF. As DNA, the CDR3 is TGCAGTGCTAGAATTGACAGGGGCTATGGCTACACCTTC. The chain recombines TRBV20-1 with TRBJ1-2, with 8 bases matching TRBD1. The CDR3 runs to 13 residues. The V gene end was trimmed by 2 bases and the J gene end by 4 bases; junction bases not matched to a gene: 3. Looked up from germline, CDR1 is DFQATT and CDR2 is SNEGSKA (reference sequence).

The chain couples TRBV12-3 or TRBV12-4 to TRBJ1-2; D is perhaps TRBD1 (5 bases). This CDR3 is 12 amino acids long. The V end was cut by 6 bases, the J end by 8 bases, with 13 bases between. This CDR3 is CASRSGLMGYTF. The CDR3 nucleotides are TGTGCCAGCAGATCAGGGTTGATGGGCTACACCTTC.

The CDR3 loop reads CAISFRQGSYEQYF. The CDR3 nucleotides read TGTGCCATCAGTTTTAGACAGGGCTCCTACGAGCAGTACTTC. The chain joins TRBV10-3 to TRBJ2-7; TRBD1 matches at 7 bases. Losses at the gene ends were 5 bases for V and 0 bases for J; bases not matched to a gene: 4. From germline, CDR1 is ENHRY and CDR2 SYGVKD. This CDR3 is built from 14 residues.

This clonotype was recorded a few times. The genes are TRBV7-6 and TRBJ2-7; 7 positions agree with TRBD2. Germline values: CDR1 SGHVS, CDR2 FNYEAQ. This CDR3 region has 15 residues. The V gene end was trimmed by 1 base and the J gene end by 4 bases; junction bases not matched to a gene: 7. The DNA for the CDR3 is TGTGCCAGCAGCTTAGGGGGGGGGAGCGGGTACGAGCAGTACTTC. Translated, it gives CASSLGGGSGYEQYF.

The chain has TRBV20-1 and TRBJ2-3; 8 nucleotides agree with TRBD2. V lost 7 bases to trimming and J lost 1 base; unmatched junction nucleotides: 4. The CDR3 sequence is 13 residues long. CDR1 and CDR2 from the germline V gene are DFQATT and SNEGSKA (reference sequence). For the CDR3, the DNA is TGCAGTGGTCAAGCGGGAGGCACAGATACGCAGTATTTT. Protein sequence: CSGQAGGTDTQYF.